This passage covers 8 T cell receptor beta chains from one sample sequenced in a study of OX40 agonist ivuxolimab in advanced cancers. Produced via immunoSEQ multiplex PCR; TCRdb's table is partial and in-frame only. The table records 31,000 or so clones, roughly 76% of them present only once. The material was CD4+ or CD8+ T cells sorted from blood, obtained in a trial of the OX40 agonist ivuxolimab. These receptors were obtained from an adult with an advanced solid tumor such as melanoma, head and neck, liver or kidney cancer.

Written as DNA, the CDR3 is TGTGCCAGTAGTATTAGTCGACAGGGGGCTAGGGAGCAGTTCTTC. Translated: CASSISRQGAREQFF. V usage is TRBV19 and J usage is TRBJ2-1; TRBD1 matches at 10 bases. V shed 3 bases and J 10 bases; nucleotides not matched to a gene: 9. Germline-derived CDR1 and CDR2 are LNHDA and SQIVND (reference sequence). This CDR3 contains 15 residues.

The rearrangement links TRBV14 to TRBJ2-1; D remains ambiguous. CDR3 length: 17 amino acids. V was clipped by 0 bases and J by 7 bases, with 19 bases between them. CDR1 is SGHDN and CDR2 is FVKESK in the germline V gene. CDR3 sequence: CASSQDEWVVGFNEQFF. The CDR3 DNA reads as TGTGCCAGCAGCCAAGATGAGTGGGTTGTAGGGTTTAATGAGCAGTTCTTC.

V gene TRBV7-3 combines with J gene TRBJ2-5; D uncertain. Deletions cut 4 bases from V and 4 bases from J, with 16 bases between. CDR3 length equals 15 residues. Per germline, CDR1 SGHTA and CDR2 FQGTGA. The CDR3 here is CASSSRPWPGETQYF. The CDR3 DNA sequence: TGTGCCAGCAGCTCCCGGCCATGGCCGGGAGAGACCCAGTACTTC.

The chain recombines TRBV7-2 with TRBJ2-4; D tentatively fits TRBD1 or TRBD2 (8 bases each). Germline values: CDR1 SGHTA, CDR2 FQGNSA. V was trimmed by 2 bases and J by 8 bases, leaving 22 bases between them. The CDR3 length is 17 residues. CDR3 sequence: CASSLSGRTGREDIQYF. Written as DNA, the CDR3 is TGTGCCAGCAGCTTATCCGGTCGGACAGGGCGGGAGGACATTCAGTACTTC.

This CDR3 is CAISPDRYGYTF. The CDR3 nucleotides read TGTGCCATCAGCCCCGACAGATATGGCTACACCTTC. The chain recombines TRBV10-3 with TRBJ1-2, with a weak D call TRBD1 (5 bases). This CDR3 has 12 amino acids. V lost 6 bases and J lost 5, with 10 bases in between. Germline V CDR1 and CDR2: ENHRY, SYGVKD.

The chain employs TRBV6-1 and TRBJ2-7; weak D call: TRBD2 (5 bases). Germline V gene lookup returns CDR1 MNHNS and CDR2 SASEGT. The CDR3 sequence is 13 residues long. Trimming stripped 3 bases from V and 4 bases from J, with 10 bases between. CDR3 amino acids: CASSDSGNYEQYF. DNA of the CDR3: TGTGCCAGCAGTGATTCGGGGAATTACGAGCAGTACTTC.

This chain connects TRBV18 to TRBJ1-4; a weak D match, TRBD1 (5 bases). Germline CDR1 KGHSH, CDR2 LQKENI. The CDR3 is 16 amino acids. The ends were cut back, 3 bases at V and 4 bases at J, with 15 bases in the middle. CDR3 nucleotide sequence: TGTGCCAGCTCACCGGGAAATAGGGGTTATAATGAAAAACTGTTTTTT. Its translation: CASSPGNRGYNEKLFF.

The count of this clone is one. CDR3 amino acids: CASSRGQGANEKLFF. The CDR3 nucleotides read TGTGCCAGCAGCAGGGGACAGGGAGCGAATGAAAAACTGTTTTTT. The V gene is TRBV7-9, the J gene TRBJ1-4, with 9 bases fitting TRBD1. Germline V gene data show CDR1 as SEHNR and CDR2 as FQNEAQ (reference sequence). V lost 5 bases, J lost 5 bases, and 6 bases stayed unmatched. The CDR3 consists of 15 residues.